The sequence of this TCR beta chain was determined in a study of OX40 agonist ivuxolimab in advanced cancers. Whole-study context: Given to patients was ivuxolimab, an agonistic anti-OX40 (CD134) antibody. Mean age 60 years, range about 23 to 85; 82.7% male.

Measured with immunoSEQ multiplex PCR; TCRdb has only the in-frame clones, and not every one. The data hold some 80,000 clones, with roughly 92% observed a single time. V lost 7 bases, J lost 9 bases, and 18 bases stayed unmatched. Germline V CDR1 and CDR2: MNHNY, SVGAGI (reference sequence). The CDR3 length is 15 residues. This receptor was obtained from an adult with an advanced solid tumor such as melanoma, head and neck, liver or kidney cancer. The chain links TRBV6-6 to TRBJ2-7; 7 bases agree with TRBD1. The source material was CD4+ or CD8+ T cells sorted from blood, sampled in a trial of the OX40 agonist ivuxolimab. CDR3 DNA: TGTGCCAGCACCTCCTCCGAGACAGGGCAGGGTGGGCAGTACTTC. It translates to CASTSSETGQGGQYF.